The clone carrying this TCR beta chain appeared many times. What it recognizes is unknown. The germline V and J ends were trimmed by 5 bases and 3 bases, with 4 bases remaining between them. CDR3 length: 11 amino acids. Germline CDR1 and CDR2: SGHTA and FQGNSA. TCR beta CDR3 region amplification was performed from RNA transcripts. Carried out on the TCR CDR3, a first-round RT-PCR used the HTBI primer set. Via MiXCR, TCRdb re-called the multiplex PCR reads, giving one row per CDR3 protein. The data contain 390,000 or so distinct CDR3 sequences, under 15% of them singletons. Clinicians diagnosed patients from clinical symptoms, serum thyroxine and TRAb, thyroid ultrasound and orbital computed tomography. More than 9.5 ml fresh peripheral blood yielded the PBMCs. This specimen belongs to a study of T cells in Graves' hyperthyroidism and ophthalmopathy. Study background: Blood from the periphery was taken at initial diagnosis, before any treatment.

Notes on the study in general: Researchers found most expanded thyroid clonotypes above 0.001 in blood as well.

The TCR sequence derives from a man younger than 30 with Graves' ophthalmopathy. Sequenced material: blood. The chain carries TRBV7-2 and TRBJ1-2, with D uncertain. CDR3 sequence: CASSPHYGYTF. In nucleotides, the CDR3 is TGTGCCAGCAGCCCACACTATGGCTACACCTTC.